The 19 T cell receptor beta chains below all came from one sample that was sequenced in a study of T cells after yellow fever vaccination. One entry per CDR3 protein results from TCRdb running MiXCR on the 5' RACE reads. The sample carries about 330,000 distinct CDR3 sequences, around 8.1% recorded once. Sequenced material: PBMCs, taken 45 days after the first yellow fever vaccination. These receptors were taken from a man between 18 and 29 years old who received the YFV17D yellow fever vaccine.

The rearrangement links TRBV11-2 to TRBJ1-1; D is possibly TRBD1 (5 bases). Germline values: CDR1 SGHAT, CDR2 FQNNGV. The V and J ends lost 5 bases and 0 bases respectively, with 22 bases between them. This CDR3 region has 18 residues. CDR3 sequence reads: CASSPDSLRGPVNTEAFF. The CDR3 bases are TGTGCCAGCAGCCCCGATTCATTGAGGGGACCGGTGAACACTGAAGCTTTCTTT.

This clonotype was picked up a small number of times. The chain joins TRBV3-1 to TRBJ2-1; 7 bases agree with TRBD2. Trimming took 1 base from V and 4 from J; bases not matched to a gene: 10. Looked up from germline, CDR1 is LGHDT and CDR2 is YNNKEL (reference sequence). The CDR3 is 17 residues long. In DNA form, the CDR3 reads TGTGCCAGCAGCCAAGTGGTGGGGCGGGGGATATACAATGAGCAGTTCTTC. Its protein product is CASSQVVGRGIYNEQFF.

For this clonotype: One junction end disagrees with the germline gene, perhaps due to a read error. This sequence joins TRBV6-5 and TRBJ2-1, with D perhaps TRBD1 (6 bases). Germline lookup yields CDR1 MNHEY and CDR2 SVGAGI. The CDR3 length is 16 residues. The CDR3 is CASGYETGGGYNEQFF. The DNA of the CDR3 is TGTGCCAGCGGTTACGAGACAGGCGGCGGATACAATGAGCAGTTCTTC.

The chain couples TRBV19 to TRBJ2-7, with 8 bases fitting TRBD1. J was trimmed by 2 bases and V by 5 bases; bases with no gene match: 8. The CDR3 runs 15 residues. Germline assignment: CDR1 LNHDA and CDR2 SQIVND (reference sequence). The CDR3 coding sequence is TGTGCCAGTAGTCCCCGGGACAGGCCTACCTACGAGCAGTACTTC. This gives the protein CASSPRDRPTYEQYF.

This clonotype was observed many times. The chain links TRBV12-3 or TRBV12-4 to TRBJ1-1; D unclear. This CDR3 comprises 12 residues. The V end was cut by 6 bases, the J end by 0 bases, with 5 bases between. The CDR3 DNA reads TGTGCCAGCAGCCTCATGAACACTGAAGCTTTCTTT. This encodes CASSLMNTEAFF.

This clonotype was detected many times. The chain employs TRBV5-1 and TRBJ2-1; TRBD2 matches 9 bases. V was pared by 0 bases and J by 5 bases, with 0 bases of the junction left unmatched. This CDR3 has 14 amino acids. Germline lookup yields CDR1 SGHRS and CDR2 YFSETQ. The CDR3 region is CASSLERGDNEQFF. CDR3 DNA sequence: TGCGCCAGCAGCTTGGAGCGGGGGGACAATGAGCAGTTCTTC.

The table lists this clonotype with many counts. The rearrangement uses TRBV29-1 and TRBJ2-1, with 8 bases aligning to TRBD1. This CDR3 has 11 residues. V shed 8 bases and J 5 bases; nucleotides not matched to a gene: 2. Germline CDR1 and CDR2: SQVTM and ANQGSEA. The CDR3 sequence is CSTGQDNEQFF. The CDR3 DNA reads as TGCAGCACGGGACAGGACAATGAGCAGTTCTTC.

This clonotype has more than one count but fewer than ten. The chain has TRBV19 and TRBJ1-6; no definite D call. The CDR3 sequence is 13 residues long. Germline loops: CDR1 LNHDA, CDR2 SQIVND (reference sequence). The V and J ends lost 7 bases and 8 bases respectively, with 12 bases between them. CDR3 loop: CASTGTVDSPLHF. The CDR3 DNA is TGTGCCAGTACGGGTACAGTGGATTCACCCCTCCACTTT.

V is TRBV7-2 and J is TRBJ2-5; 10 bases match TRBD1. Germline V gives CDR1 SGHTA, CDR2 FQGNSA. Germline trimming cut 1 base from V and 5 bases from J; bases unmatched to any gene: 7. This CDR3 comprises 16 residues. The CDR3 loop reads CASSLVDRGVEETQYF. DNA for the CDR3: TGTGCCAGCAGCTTAGTGGACAGGGGGGTTGAGGAGACCCAGTACTTC.

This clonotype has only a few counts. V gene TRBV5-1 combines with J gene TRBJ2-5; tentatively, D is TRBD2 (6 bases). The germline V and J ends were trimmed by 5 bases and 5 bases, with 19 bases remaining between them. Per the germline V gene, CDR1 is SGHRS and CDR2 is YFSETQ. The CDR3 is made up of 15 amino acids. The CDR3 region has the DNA TGCGCCAGCAGTCAACCCGGGGGTCTAAGGGAGACCCAGTACTTC. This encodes CASSQPGGLRETQYF.

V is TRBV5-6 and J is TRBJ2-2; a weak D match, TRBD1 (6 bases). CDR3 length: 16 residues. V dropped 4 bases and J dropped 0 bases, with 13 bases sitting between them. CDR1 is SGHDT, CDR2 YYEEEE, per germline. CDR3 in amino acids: CASSLVGTTNTGELFF. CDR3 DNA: TGTGCCAGCAGCCTGGTCGGGACAACGAACACCGGGGAGCTGTTTTTT.

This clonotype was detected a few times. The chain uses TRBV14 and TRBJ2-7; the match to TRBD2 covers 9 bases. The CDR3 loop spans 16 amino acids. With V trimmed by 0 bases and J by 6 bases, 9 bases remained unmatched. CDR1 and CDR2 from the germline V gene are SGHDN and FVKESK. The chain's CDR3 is CASSQDKGAGGVEQYF. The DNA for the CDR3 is TGTGCCAGCAGCCAAGATAAAGGAGCGGGGGGAGTCGAGCAGTACTTC.

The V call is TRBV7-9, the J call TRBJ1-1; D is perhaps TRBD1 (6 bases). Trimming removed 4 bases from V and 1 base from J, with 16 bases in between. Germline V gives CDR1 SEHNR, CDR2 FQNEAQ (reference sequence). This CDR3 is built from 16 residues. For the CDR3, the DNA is TGTGCCAGCAGCTCTGGTTGGGGGCACCCGAACACTGAAGCTTTCTTT. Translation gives CASSSGWGHPNTEAFF.

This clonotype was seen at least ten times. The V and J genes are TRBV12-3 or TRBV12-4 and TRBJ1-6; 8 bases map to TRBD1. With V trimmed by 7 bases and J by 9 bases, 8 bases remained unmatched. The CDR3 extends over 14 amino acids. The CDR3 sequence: CASTPDRVISPLHF. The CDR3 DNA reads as TGTGCCAGCACCCCGGACAGGGTAATTTCACCCCTCCACTTT.

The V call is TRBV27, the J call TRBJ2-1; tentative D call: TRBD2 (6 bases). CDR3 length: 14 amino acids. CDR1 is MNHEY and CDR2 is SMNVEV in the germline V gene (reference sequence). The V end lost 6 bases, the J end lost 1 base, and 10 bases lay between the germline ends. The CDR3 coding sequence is TGTGCCAGCAGCATACGGGGGTCCTACAATGAGCAGTTCTTC. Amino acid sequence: CASSIRGSYNEQFF.

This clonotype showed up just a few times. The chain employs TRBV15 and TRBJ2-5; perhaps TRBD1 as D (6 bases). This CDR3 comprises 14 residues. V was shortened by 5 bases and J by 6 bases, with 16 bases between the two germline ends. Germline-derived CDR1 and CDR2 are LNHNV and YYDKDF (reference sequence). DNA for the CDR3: TGTGCCACCAGCGTACAGGGATGGGACCAGACCCAGTACTTC. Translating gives CATSVQGWDQTQYF.

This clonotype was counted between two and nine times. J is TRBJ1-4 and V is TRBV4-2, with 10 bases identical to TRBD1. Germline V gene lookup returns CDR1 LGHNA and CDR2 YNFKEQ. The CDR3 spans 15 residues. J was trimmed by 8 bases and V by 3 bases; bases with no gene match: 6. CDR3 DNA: TGTGCCAGCAGCCAGGATGGGACAGGGGAGGAAAAACTGTTTTTT. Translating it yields CASSQDGTGEEKLFF.

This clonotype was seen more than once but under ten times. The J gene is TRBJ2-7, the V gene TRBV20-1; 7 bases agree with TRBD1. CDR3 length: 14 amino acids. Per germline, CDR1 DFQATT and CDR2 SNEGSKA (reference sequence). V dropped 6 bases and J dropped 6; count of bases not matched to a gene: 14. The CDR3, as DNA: TGCAGTGCCCCACCCCCCGCAGGGGGTGGCGAGCAGTACTTC. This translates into CSAPPPAGGGEQYF.

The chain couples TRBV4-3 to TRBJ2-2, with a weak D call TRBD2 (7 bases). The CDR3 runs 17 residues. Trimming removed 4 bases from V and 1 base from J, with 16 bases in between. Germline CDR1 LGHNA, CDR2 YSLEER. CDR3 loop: CASSLGRGGRNTGELFF. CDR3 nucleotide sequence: TGCGCCAGCAGCCTAGGGAGGGGGGGCCGGAACACCGGGGAGCTGTTTTTT.